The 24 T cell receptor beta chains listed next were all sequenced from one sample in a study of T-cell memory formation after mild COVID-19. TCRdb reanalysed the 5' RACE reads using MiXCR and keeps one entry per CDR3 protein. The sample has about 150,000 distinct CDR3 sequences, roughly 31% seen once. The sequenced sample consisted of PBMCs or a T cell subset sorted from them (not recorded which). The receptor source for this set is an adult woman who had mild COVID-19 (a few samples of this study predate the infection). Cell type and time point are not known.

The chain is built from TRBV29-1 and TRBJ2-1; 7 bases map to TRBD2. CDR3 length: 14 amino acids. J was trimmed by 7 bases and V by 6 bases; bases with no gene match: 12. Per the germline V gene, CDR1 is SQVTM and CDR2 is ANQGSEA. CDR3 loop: CSVKSGTGLNEQFF. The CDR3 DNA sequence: TGCAGCGTGAAGAGCGGGACTGGACTTAATGAGCAGTTCTTC.

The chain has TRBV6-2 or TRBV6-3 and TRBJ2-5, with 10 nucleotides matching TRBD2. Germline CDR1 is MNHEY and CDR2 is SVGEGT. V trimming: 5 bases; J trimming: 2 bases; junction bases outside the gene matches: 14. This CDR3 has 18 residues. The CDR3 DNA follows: TGTGCCAGCAGTGGCCGAGCGGGAGGGCCAGGCGGACAAGAGACCCAGTACTTC. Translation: CASSGRAGGPGGQETQYF.

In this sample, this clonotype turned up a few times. This CDR3 reads CASRLDGDYGYTF. The CDR3 DNA sequence: TGCGCCAGCAGACTCGACGGAGACTATGGCTACACCTTC. J is TRBJ1-2 and V is TRBV5-1; no reliable D call. CDR1 is SGHRS and CDR2 is YFSETQ in the germline V gene. This CDR3 is built from 13 residues. Trimming stripped 5 bases from V and 3 bases from J, with 11 bases between.

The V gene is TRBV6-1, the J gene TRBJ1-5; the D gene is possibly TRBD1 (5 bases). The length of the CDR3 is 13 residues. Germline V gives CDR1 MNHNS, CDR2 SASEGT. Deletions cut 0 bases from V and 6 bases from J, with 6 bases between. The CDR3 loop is CASSEAGVQPQHF. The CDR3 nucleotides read TGTGCCAGCAGTGAAGCGGGGGTTCAGCCCCAGCATTTT.

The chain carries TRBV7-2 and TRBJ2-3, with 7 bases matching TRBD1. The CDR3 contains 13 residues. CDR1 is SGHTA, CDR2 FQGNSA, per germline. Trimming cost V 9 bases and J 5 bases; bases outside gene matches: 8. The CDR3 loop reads CASQGETGDTQYF. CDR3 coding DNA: TGTGCCAGTCAGGGGGAAACTGGAGATACGCAGTATTTT.

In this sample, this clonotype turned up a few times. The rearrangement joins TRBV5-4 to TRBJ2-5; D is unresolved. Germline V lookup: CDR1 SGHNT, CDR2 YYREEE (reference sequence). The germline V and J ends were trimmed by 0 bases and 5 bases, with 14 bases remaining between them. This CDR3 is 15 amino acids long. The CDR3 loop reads CASSLDYLGFETQYF. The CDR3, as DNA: TGTGCCAGCAGCTTGGATTATTTGGGATTTGAGACCCAGTACTTC. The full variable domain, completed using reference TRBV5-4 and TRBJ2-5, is ETGVTQSPTHLIKTRGQQVTLRCSSQSGHNTVSWYQQALGQGPQFIFQYYREEENGRGNFPPRFSGLQFPNYSSELNVNALELDDSALYLCASSLDYLGFETQYFGPGTRLLVL.

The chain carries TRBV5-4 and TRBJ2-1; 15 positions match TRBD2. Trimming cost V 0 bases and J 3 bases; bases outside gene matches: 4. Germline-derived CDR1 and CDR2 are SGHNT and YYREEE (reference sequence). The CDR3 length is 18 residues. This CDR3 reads CASSLGGLAGGVYNEQFF. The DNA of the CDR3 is TGTGCCAGCAGCTTGGGGGGACTAGCGGGGGGCGTCTACAATGAGCAGTTCTTC.

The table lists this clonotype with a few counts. The CDR3: CASSTQQETQYF. In DNA, the CDR3 is TGTGCCAGCAGCACACAGCAAGAGACCCAGTACTTC. This chain joins TRBV7-9 and TRBJ2-5, with no clear D. The germline V gene encodes CDR1 SEHNR and CDR2 FQNEAQ (reference sequence). This CDR3 is built from 12 residues. Trimming cost V 5 bases and J 2 bases, with 6 bases left between them.

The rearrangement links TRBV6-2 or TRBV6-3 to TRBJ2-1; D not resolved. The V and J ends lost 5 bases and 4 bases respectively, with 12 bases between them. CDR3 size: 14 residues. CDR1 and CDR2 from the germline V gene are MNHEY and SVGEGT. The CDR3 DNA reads TGTGCCAGCAGTACCGTCCCCGAATACAATGAGCAGTTCTTC. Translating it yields CASSTVPEYNEQFF.

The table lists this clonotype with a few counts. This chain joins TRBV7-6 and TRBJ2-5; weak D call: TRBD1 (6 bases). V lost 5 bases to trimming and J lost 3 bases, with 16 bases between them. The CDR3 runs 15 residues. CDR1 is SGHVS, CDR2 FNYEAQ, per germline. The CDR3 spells CASSIGQNVKETQYF. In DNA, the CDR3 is TGTGCCAGCAGCATCGGACAGAATGTGAAAGAGACCCAGTACTTC.

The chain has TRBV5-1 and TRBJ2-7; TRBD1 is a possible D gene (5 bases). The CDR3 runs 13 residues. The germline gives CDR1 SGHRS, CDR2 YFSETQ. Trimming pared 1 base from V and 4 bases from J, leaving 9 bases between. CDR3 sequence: CASSLKGQYEQYF. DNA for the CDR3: TGCGCCAGCAGCTTGAAAGGACAATACGAGCAGTACTTC.

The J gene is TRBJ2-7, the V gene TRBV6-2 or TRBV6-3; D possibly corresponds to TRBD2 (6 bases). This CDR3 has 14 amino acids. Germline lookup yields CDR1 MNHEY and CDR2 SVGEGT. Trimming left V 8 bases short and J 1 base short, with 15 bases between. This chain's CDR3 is CASGGPVVSYEQYF. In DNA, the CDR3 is TGTGCCAGCGGAGGGCCAGTTGTATCCTACGAGCAGTACTTC.

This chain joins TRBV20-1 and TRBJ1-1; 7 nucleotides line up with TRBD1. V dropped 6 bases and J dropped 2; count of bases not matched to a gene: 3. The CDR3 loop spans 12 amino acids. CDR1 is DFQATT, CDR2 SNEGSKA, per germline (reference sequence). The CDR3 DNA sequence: TGCAGTGCCGGACAGGCAAACACTGAAGCTTTCTTT. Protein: CSAGQANTEAFF.

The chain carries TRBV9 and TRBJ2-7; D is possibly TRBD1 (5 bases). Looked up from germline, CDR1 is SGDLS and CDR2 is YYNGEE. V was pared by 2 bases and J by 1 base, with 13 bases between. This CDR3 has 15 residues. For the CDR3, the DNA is TGTGCCAGCAGCGTGCAGGGTGGATTTTCCTACGAGCAGTACTTC. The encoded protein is CASSVQGGFSYEQYF.

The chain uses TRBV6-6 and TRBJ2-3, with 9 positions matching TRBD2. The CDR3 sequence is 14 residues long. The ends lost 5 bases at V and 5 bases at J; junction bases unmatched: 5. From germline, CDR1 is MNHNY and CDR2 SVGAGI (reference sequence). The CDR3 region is CASSDAGGRDTQYF. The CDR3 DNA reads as TGTGCCAGCAGTGACGCGGGGGGGAGAGATACGCAGTATTTT.

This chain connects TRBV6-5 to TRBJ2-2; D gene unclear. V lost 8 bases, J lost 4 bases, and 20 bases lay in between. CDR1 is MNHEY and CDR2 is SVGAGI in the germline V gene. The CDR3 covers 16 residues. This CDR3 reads CASVQYGSRGTGELFF. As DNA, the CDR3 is TGTGCCAGCGTCCAGTATGGCAGCAGAGGCACCGGGGAGCTGTTTTTT.

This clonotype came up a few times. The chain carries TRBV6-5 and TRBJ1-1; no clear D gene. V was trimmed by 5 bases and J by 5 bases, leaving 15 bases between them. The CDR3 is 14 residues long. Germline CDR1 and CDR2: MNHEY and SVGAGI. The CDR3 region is CASSPRVAVTEAFF. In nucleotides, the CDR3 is TGTGCCAGCAGTCCAAGGGTGGCCGTGACTGAAGCTTTCTTT.

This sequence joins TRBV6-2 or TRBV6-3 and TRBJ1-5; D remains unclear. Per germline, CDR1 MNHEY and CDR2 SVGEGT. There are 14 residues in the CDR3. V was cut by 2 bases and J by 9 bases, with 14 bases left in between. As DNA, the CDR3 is TGTGCCAGCAGTTACGCGTCAATCCTCAGGCCCCAGCATTTT. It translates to CASSYASILRPQHF.

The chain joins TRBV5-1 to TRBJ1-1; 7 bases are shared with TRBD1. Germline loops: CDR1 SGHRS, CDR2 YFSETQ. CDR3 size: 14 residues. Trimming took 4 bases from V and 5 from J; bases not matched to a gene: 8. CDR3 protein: CASSTSGGGTEAFF. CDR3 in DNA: TGCGCCAGCAGCACCTCAGGGGGAGGTACTGAAGCTTTCTTT.

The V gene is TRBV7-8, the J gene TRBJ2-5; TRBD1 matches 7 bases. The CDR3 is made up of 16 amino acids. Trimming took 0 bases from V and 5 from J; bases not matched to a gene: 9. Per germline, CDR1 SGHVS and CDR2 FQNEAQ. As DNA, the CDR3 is TGTGCCAGCAGCTTAGCTCTGACAGGGTACGGGGAGACCCAGTACTTC. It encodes CASSLALTGYGETQYF.

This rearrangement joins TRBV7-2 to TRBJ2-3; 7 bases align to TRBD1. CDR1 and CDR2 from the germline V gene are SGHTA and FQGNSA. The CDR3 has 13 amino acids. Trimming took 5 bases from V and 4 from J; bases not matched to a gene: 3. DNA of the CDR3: TGTGCCAGCAGCCGACAGGGACCAGATACGCAGTATTTT. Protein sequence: CASSRQGPDTQYF.

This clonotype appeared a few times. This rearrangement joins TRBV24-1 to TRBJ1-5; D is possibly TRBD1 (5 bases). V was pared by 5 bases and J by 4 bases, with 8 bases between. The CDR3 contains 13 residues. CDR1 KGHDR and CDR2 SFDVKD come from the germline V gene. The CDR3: CATSGQSNQPQHF. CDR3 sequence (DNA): TGTGCCACCAGTGGACAGTCTAATCAGCCCCAGCATTTT.

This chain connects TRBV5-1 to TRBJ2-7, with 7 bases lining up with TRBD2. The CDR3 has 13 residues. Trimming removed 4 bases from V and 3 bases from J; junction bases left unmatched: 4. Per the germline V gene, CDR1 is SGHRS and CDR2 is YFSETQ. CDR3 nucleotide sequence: TGCGCCAGCAGCCCACGCGGGGGCTACGAGCAGTACTTC. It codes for CASSPRGGYEQYF.

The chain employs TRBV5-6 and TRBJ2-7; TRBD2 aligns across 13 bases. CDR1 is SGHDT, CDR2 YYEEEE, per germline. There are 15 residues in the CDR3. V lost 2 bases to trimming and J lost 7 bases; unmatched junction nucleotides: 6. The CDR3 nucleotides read TGTGCCAGCAGCTTTGGACTAGCGGGGGTTAGTGAGCAGTACTTC. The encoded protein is CASSFGLAGVSEQYF.